The clone carrying this T cell receptor beta chain was observed a handful of times. This sample was included in a study of T-cell reconstitution after alpha-beta-depleted transplantation in children. Unique molecular identifiers were used to barcode this TCRbeta library. MiXCR, applied by TCRdb to the PCR reads, yields one record per CDR3 protein. The sample contains 670,000 or so distinct CDR3 sequences, roughly 14% of which appear only once. The sequencing here drew on PBMCs, taken before TCRalphabeta/CD19-depleted stem cell transplant. The sequence derives from a girl aged 2 to 9 with congenital amegakaryocytic thrombocytopenia, due to receive a stem cell transplant.

CDR3: CASRLEEASLRNEQFF. CDR3 sequence (DNA): TGTGCCAGCCGCCTCGAGGAGGCCTCATTACGCAATGAGCAGTTCTTC. The chain recombines TRBV12-3 or TRBV12-4 with TRBJ2-1, with D perhaps TRBD2 (5 bases). Deletions cut 8 bases from V and 6 bases from J, with 23 bases between. The CDR3 runs 16 residues.